A single sample gave rise to the 22 T cell receptor beta chains below, sequenced in a study of T-cell reconstitution after alpha-beta-depleted transplantation in children. The authors prepared the TCRbeta library with unique molecular identifiers. TCRdb reanalysed the PCR reads using MiXCR and keeps one entry per CDR3 protein. The sample records fewer than 750,000 distinct CDR3 sequences, under 25% being singletons. Here the sequenced sample was PBMCs, mostly from graft donor cells, taken 360 days after TCRalphabeta/CD19-depleted stem cell transplant. The receptor set was obtained from a boy younger than two who had a stem cell transplant for acute myeloid leukemia, so the T cells may come from the graft donor.

The V gene is TRBV6-5, the J gene TRBJ2-3; D is undetermined. Germline CDR1 MNHEY, CDR2 SVGAGI. There are 14 residues in the CDR3. Trimming left V 2 bases short and J 6 bases short, with 12 bases between. CDR3 sequence: CASSYRPEVDTQYF. CDR3 bases: TGTGCCAGCAGTTACCGCCCAGAGGTGGATACGCAGTATTTT.

At least ten counts were recorded for this clonotype. The chain couples TRBV20-1 to TRBJ2-1; 8 nucleotides match TRBD2. This CDR3 is 19 amino acids long. V lost 3 bases, J lost 7 bases, and 23 bases stayed unmatched. Germline V CDR1 and CDR2: DFQATT, SNEGSKA (reference sequence). CDR3 sequence reads: CSASKQGENSGDHWNEQFF. In nucleotides, the CDR3 is TGCAGTGCTAGTAAGCAAGGGGAGAATAGCGGGGATCATTGGAATGAGCAGTTCTTC.

V gene TRBV18 combines with J gene TRBJ2-5; TRBD1 is a possible D gene (5 bases). V lost 3 bases and J lost 2, with 16 bases in between. Germline V gene sequence: CDR1 KGHSH, CDR2 LQKENI. This CDR3 is built from 16 residues. The DNA of the CDR3 is TGTGCCAGCTCACCGGGGCTAAATACAGGTCAAGAGACCCAGTACTTC. Translated, it gives CASSPGLNTGQETQYF.

The DNA for the CDR3 is TGCGCCAGCAGTGTGGACAGGGGGTCCACAGATACGCAGTATTTT. The encoded protein is CASSVDRGSTDTQYF. J is TRBJ2-3 and V is TRBV10-1, with 10 bases fitting TRBD1. V lost 4 bases to trimming and J lost 2 bases; unmatched junction nucleotides: 3. The CDR3 extends over 15 amino acids. Germline V gives CDR1 WNHNN, CDR2 SYGVQD (reference sequence).

In this sample, this clonotype turned up a few times. The genes are TRBV10-3 and TRBJ2-1; 8 bases align to TRBD2. After removal of 8 bases from V and 10 bases from J, the junction contained 4 bases not matched to a gene. The germline V gene has CDR1 ENHRY and CDR2 SYGVKD. The CDR3 is made up of 11 amino acids. In DNA form, the CDR3 reads TGTGCCATCGGGACTAGAGCGGAGCAGTTCTTC. Its protein is CAIGTRAEQFF.

The chain joins TRBV7-2 to TRBJ2-2; D is undetermined. Between the trimmed V and J ends, which lost 1 base and 3 bases, there was a span of 6 bases. CDR3 length: 14 amino acids. The germline CDR1 and CDR2 sequences are SGHTA and FQGNSA. The CDR3 region has the DNA TGTGCCAGCAGCTTAGTTCTTCACACCGGGGAGCTGTTTTTT. Amino acid sequence: CASSLVLHTGELFF. The complete variable domain, with remaining parts taken from reference TRBV7-2 and TRBJ2-2, reads GAGVSQSPSNKVTEKGKDVELRCDPISGHTALYWYRQSLGQGLEFLIYFQGNSAPDKSGLPSDRFSAERTGGSVSTLTIQRTQQEDSAVYLCASSLVLHTGELFFGEGSRLTVL.

This clonotype turned up a few times. This rearrangement joins TRBV12-3 or TRBV12-4 to TRBJ1-3, with TRBD1 as a possible D gene (6 bases). The length of the CDR3 is 13 residues. Trimming took off 4 bases at V and 5 bases at J, with 9 bases between the two ends. This chain's CDR3 is CASSSTGRNTIYF. DNA of the CDR3: TGTGCCAGCAGTTCCACAGGGAGAAACACCATATATTTT.

This clonotype was seen ten or more times. This chain links TRBV28 with TRBJ1-1, with 7 bases lining up with TRBD1. The CDR3 consists of 14 residues. J lost 4 bases, V lost 4 bases, and 6 bases had no gene match. The germline V gene encodes CDR1 MDHEN and CDR2 SYDVKM. CDR3 nucleotide sequence: TGTGCCAGCAGTTCACAGGGGAGGGGCACTGAAGCTTTCTTT. It yields the protein CASSSQGRGTEAFF.

The V and J genes are TRBV15 and TRBJ2-7, with D possibly TRBD1 on 5 matching bases. Germline lookup yields CDR1 LNHNV and CDR2 YYDKDF (reference sequence). This CDR3 is 14 amino acids long. Trimming shortened V by 4 bases and J by 2 bases, and 12 bases separated the two germline ends. The CDR3, as DNA: TGTGCCACCAGCATAGACGACAGAGCCTACGAGCAGTACTTC. Protein product: CATSIDDRAYEQYF.

The J gene is TRBJ2-1, the V gene TRBV11-1; D is ambiguous. Trimming left V 1 base short and J 3 bases short, with 13 bases between. This CDR3 has 16 amino acids. Germline V CDR1 and CDR2: SGHAT, FQDESV (reference sequence). The CDR3 protein is CASSLVVVRGYNEQFF. The DNA for the CDR3 is TGTGCCAGCAGCTTAGTCGTTGTGAGAGGCTACAATGAGCAGTTCTTC.

The table lists this clonotype with many counts. CDR3 sequence: CSVPPRGAGTDTQYF. DNA of the CDR3: TGCAGCGTCCCCCCCCGGGGGGCCGGGACAGATACGCAGTATTTT. The V gene is TRBV29-1, the J gene TRBJ2-3, with D possibly TRBD2 on 7 matching bases. The germline gives CDR1 SQVTM, CDR2 ANQGSEA. V gave up 6 bases and J gave up 3 bases, with 19 bases separating them. The length of the CDR3 is 15 residues.

This clonotype was seen a single time. This may stem from a read error, because a much larger clone lies one nucleotide away. This CDR3 is CASGSFRTREFEQYF. CDR3 DNA: TGTGCCAGCGGGTCCTTTCGGACTAGGGAGTTCGAGCAGTACTTC. The chain couples TRBV2 to TRBJ2-7; 7 nucleotides line up with TRBD2. There are 15 residues in the CDR3. V shed 8 bases and J 6 bases; nucleotides not matched to a gene: 16. Germline V gene sequence: CDR1 SNHLY, CDR2 FYNNEI.

In its sample, this clonotype was seen a few times. This chain connects TRBV12-3 or TRBV12-4 to TRBJ1-2; 9 bases line up with TRBD1. CDR3 length: 15 residues. V gave up 5 bases and J gave up 4 bases; unmatched junction bases: 8. The CDR3 nucleotides are TGTGCCAGCAGTCCACAGGGGGCGGAAATCTATGGCTACACCTTC. This codes for CASSPQGAEIYGYTF.

The V and J genes are TRBV5-1 and TRBJ2-2; 7 nucleotides agree with TRBD1. This CDR3 spans 14 amino acids. Germline V CDR1 and CDR2: SGHRS, YFSETQ. V dropped 4 bases and J dropped 5; count of bases not matched to a gene: 5. CDR3 sequence: CASSRTTGTGELFF. DNA of the CDR3: TGCGCCAGCAGCCGCACGACAGGGACCGGGGAGCTGTTTTTT.

In its sample, this clonotype was seen a few times. The CDR3 here is CASSGAGPGLDEQYF. CDR3 coding DNA: TGTGCCAGCAGTGGAGCCGGCCCCGGGCTCGACGAGCAGTACTTC. V is TRBV12-3 or TRBV12-4 and J is TRBJ2-7, with D hard to call. The ends were cut back, 5 bases at V and 5 bases at J, with 19 bases in the middle. This CDR3 is 15 amino acids long.

In its sample, this clonotype was seen a few times. The CDR3 nucleotides read TGCAGCGTTGATGTAGCGGGGGCCACCGGGGAGCTGTTTTTT. It is translated as CSVDVAGATGELFF. The genes are TRBV29-1 and TRBJ2-2, with 9 bases that match TRBD2. CDR1 SQVTM and CDR2 ANQGSEA come from the germline V gene. The CDR3 length is 14 residues. V trimming: 3 bases; J trimming: 4 bases; junction bases outside the gene matches: 3.

This clonotype was found many times. V is TRBV25-1 and J is TRBJ2-1, with TRBD1 matching 9 bases. CDR3 length: 16 residues. Unmatched junction bases numbered 7, after V lost 2 bases and J lost 5 bases. CDR1 is MGHDK and CDR2 is SYGVNS in the germline V gene. CDR3 bases: TGTGCCAGCAGTGAAGGCGTTGGGACAGGGCACAATGAGCAGTTCTTC. Translated: CASSEGVGTGHNEQFF.

This clonotype was seen ten or more times. V gene TRBV29-1 combines with J gene TRBJ1-4; D is ambiguous. CDR1 SQVTM and CDR2 ANQGSEA come from the germline V gene. This CDR3 region has 16 residues. The V end was cut by 5 bases, the J end by 5 bases, with 21 bases between. CDR3 nucleotides: TGCAGCGTTCAGTCAGGACGGCCGCAGCAAAATGAAAAACTGTTTTTT. Amino acids: CSVQSGRPQQNEKLFF.

This rearrangement joins TRBV7-8 to TRBJ2-1; TRBD2 matches at 7 bases. The CDR3 loop spans 16 amino acids. The trim removed 4 bases at V and 4 bases at J, leaving 10 bases unmatched. Germline loops: CDR1 SGHVS, CDR2 FQNEAQ. The CDR3: CASSSSVLAGYNEQFF. CDR3 DNA: TGTGCCAGCAGCTCAAGTGTATTAGCGGGTTACAATGAGCAGTTCTTC.

A few counts support this clonotype. The rearrangement links TRBV29-1 to TRBJ2-5, with D possibly being TRBD2 (5 bases). This CDR3 is 13 amino acids long. Germline V gene data show CDR1 as SQVTM and CDR2 as ANQGSEA. The V end lost 5 bases, the J end lost 0 bases, and 10 bases lay between the germline ends. The CDR3 sequence: CSVLPTNQETQYF. DNA of the CDR3: TGCAGCGTTCTTCCGACTAACCAAGAGACCCAGTACTTC.

This clonotype was seen many times. The rearrangement joins TRBV20-1 to TRBJ2-1, with 10 nucleotides matching TRBD1. The germline gives CDR1 DFQATT, CDR2 SNEGSKA (reference sequence). The length of the CDR3 is 14 residues. With 1 base clipped from V and 4 bases from J, the junction kept 1 base outside the gene matches. CDR3 protein: CSARGTGGYNEQFF. Here the CDR3 DNA reads TGCAGTGCTAGAGGGACAGGGGGTTACAATGAGCAGTTCTTC.

This clonotype was detected many times. The gene calls are TRBV29-1 and TRBJ2-3; D unresolved. Germline V gene lookup returns CDR1 SQVTM and CDR2 ANQGSEA. Between the trimmed V and J ends, which lost 7 bases and 5 bases, there was a span of 13 bases. The CDR3 extends over 12 amino acids. The CDR3: CSARPRVDTQYF. DNA for the CDR3: TGCAGCGCTCGACCCCGGGTAGATACGCAGTATTTT.